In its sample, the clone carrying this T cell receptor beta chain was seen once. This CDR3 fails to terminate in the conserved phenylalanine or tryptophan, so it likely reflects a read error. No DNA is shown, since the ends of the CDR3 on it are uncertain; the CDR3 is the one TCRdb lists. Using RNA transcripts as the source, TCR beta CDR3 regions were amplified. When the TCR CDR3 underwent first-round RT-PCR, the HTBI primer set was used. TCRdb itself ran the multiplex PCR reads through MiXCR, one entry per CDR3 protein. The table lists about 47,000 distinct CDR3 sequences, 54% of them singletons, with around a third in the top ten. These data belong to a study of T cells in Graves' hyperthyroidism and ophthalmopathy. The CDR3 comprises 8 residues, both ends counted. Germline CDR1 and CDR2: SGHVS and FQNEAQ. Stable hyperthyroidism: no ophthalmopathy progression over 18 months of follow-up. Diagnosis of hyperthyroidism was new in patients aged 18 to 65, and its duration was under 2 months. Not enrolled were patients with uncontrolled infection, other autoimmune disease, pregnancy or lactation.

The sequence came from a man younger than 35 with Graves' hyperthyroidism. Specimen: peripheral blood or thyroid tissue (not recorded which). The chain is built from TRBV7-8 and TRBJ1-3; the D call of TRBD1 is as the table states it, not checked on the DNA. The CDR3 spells CASSSTGR.